This T cell receptor (beta chain) was profiled in a study of human thymus T cells. The assay was immunoSEQ multiplex PCR, and TCRdb's table has in-frame clones only and misses some. The repertoire holds about 120,000 clones, with around 94% as singletons. Germline CDR1 is SGHAT and CDR2 is FQNNGV. V lost 7 bases and J lost 2; bases outside the gene matches: 10. The CDR3 consists of 16 residues. The thymus was resected at corrective cardiac surgery. Serving as donors were healthy Finnish infants, each of whom was having open corrective surgery for congenital heart defects. Overall study findings and caveats: Related research described thymic repertoires that were highly overlapping among unrelated individuals. Apparent bias marked the V and J gene usage of thymic and blood repertoires.

As concerns this clone: Its antigen is undetermined.

The V call is TRBV11-2, the J call TRBJ1-3; 8 bases match TRBD1. Sequencing was done on a sample of thymus tissue. The source is a boy less than two years old with a congenital heart defect but otherwise immunologically healthy. CDR3 coding DNA: TGTGCCAGCATACACCCAGGGGGCGCGACTGGAAACACCATATATTTT. It yields the protein CASIHPGGATGNTIYF.